Sequencing of this T cell receptor beta chain was carried out in a study of cytomegalovirus exposure and HLA in healthy donors. The PCR had 60 Vbeta and 13 Jbeta primers. Measured with immunoSEQ multiplex PCR; TCRdb has only the in-frame clones, and not every one. The data show approximately 160,000 clones, over 75% seen once. In this sample, this clone turned up a few times. V dropped 4 bases and J dropped 7 bases, with 11 bases sitting between them. The CDR3 has 13 residues. Per germline, CDR1 MGHRA and CDR2 YSYEKL. The chain carries TRBV4-1 and TRBJ2-1; D unclear. The TCR sequence derives from a man aged 50 to 60 in good health and CMV-seropositive. Material for sequencing was PBMCs. The chain's CDR3 is CASSPRVRNEQFF. CDR3 DNA sequence: TGCGCCAGCAGCCCCCGTGTGCGGAATGAGCAGTTCTTC.